One and the same sample provided the 25 T cell receptor beta chains below, sequenced in a study of shared clonotypes between healthy human individuals. Profiling relied on immunoSEQ multiplex PCR, and the TCRdb table lists in-frame clones only, not all of them. There are some 1,100,000 clones in the sample; more than 75% occur only once, and more than 0.5% lies in the top ten. Material for sequencing was memory CD4+ T cells from PBMCs. Subset indicated: CD45RA-negative fraction. These receptors originate from a man between 18 and 35 years old in good health. Some clones in this sample may be carry-over from other donors' samples.

This clone was seen more than once but under ten times. The chain has TRBV28 and TRBJ2-7; D remains unclear. This CDR3 spans 13 amino acids. The germline V gene has CDR1 MDHEN and CDR2 SYDVKM. The V end lost 7 bases, the J end lost 3 bases, and 13 bases lay between the germline ends. CDR3 in DNA: TGTGCCAGCACCCCACAACTTGTCTACGAGCAGTACTTC. It translates to CASTPQLVYEQYF.

The chain combines TRBV28 with TRBJ1-6; D gene ambiguous. Germline values: CDR1 MDHEN, CDR2 SYDVKM. The CDR3 is 15 residues long. V lost 5 bases and J 5 bases, leaving 13 bases between the germline ends. The CDR3 loop is CASSGSGRDNSPLHF. Here the CDR3 DNA reads TGTGCCAGCAGTGGGTCCGGACGGGATAATTCACCCCTCCACTTT.

The chain employs TRBV4-2 and TRBJ2-1; D is perhaps TRBD2 (6 bases). The CDR3 has 16 amino acids. Trimming pared 3 bases from V and 4 bases from J, leaving 16 bases between. CDR1 is LGHNA, CDR2 YNFKEQ, per germline. The CDR3 DNA is TGTGCCAGCAGCCAGGTCGGGAGAAGGTCGTACAATGAGCAGTTCTTC. It codes for CASSQVGRRSYNEQFF.

This clone occurred once. The genes are TRBV28 and TRBJ1-2; TRBD1 matches 7 bases. The V segment lost 5 bases and the J segment 3 bases; nucleotides outside the gene matches: 6. Germline assignment: CDR1 MDHEN and CDR2 SYDVKM. CDR3 size: 14 residues. CDR3 nucleotide sequence: TGTGCCAGCAGTCTCAGGACAGGCGACTATGGCTACACCTTC. Amino acid sequence: CASSLRTGDYGYTF.

The CDR3 DNA reads TGTGCCAGCAGCGATGGACTAGCGAGCAGCCAAGAGACCCAGTACTTC. This sequence encodes CASSDGLASSQETQYF. The rearrangement uses TRBV11-2 and TRBJ2-5; 9 positions agree with TRBD2. The germline V gene has CDR1 SGHAT and CDR2 FQNNGV. V gave up 5 bases and J gave up 1 base; unmatched junction bases: 8. This CDR3 comprises 16 residues. The complete variable domain, with remaining parts taken from reference TRBV11-2 and TRBJ2-5, reads EAGVAQSPRYKIIEKRQSVAFWCNPISGHATLYWYQQILGQGPKLLIQFQNNGVVDDSQLPKDRFSAERLKGVDSTLKIQPAKLEDSAVYLCASSDGLASSQETQYFGPGTRLLVL.

V is TRBV11-3 and J is TRBJ1-5; no definite D call. V lost 3 bases, J lost 5 bases, and 11 bases lay in between. The CDR3 is 14 residues long. The germline CDR1 and CDR2 sequences are SGHNT and YENEEA. The CDR3 nucleotides read TGTGCCAGCAGCTTTACGGGTACCCATCAGCCCCAGCATTTT. It translates to CASSFTGTHQPQHF. Full variable domain (outside the CDR3, taken from reference TRBV11-3 and TRBJ1-5): EAGVVQSPRYKIIEKKQPVAFWCNPISGHNTLYWYLQNLGQGPELLIRYENEEAVDDSQLPKDRFSAERLKGVDSTLKIQPAELGDSAVYLCASSFTGTHQPQHFGDGTRLSIL.

The chain has TRBV28 and TRBJ1-2; D remains ambiguous. Trimming took 2 bases from V and 8 from J, leaving 12 bases between them. The CDR3 is 13 amino acids. The germline gives CDR1 MDHEN, CDR2 SYDVKM. The CDR3 nucleotides read TGTGCCAGCAGTTTAGGTAGGGTAGGCGGCTACACCTTC. Its protein product is CASSLGRVGGYTF.

A note on this clone: Other DNA sequences within the sample encode an identical CDR3. V is TRBV5-1 and J is TRBJ2-2; possibly TRBD1 for D (5 bases). The CDR3 covers 14 residues. Germline CDR1 SGHRS, CDR2 YFSETQ. V was trimmed by 4 bases and J by 4 bases, leaving 11 bases between them. Written as DNA, the CDR3 is TGCGCCAGCAGCCCACAGGATTCCACCGGGGAGCTGTTTTTT. Amino acid sequence: CASSPQDSTGELFF.

The chain is built from TRBV4-2 and TRBJ1-1; D ambiguous. The CDR3 runs 17 residues. V lost 1 base, J lost 0 bases, and 15 bases lay in between. From germline, CDR1 is LGHNA and CDR2 YNFKEQ. The CDR3 sequence: CASSQVLADALNTEAFF. CDR3 nucleotides: TGTGCCAGCAGCCAAGTTTTAGCGGATGCCCTGAACACTGAAGCTTTCTTT.

A remark on this clone: Other DNA sequences in the sample encode the same CDR3. The rearrangement uses TRBV18 and TRBJ2-4; possibly TRBD1 for D (6 bases). This CDR3 has 16 residues. In germline, CDR1 is KGHSH, CDR2 LQKENI. Trimming stripped 3 bases from V and 0 bases from J, with 12 bases between. The CDR3 spells CASSPPRQEAKNIQYF. The CDR3 bases are TGTGCCAGCTCACCCCCGCGACAGGAAGCCAAAAACATTCAGTACTTC. Variable domain in full (rest from reference TRBV18 and TRBJ2-4): NAGVMQNPRHLVRRRGQEARLRCSPMKGHSHVYWYRQLPEEGLKFMVYLQKENIIDESGMPKERFSAEFPKEGPSILRIQQVVRGDSAAYFCASSPPRQEAKNIQYFGAGTRLSVL.

The chain recombines TRBV29-1 with TRBJ2-5, with D perhaps matching TRBD2 (6 bases). Between the trimmed V and J ends, which lost 7 bases and 5 bases, there was a span of 17 bases. The CDR3 has 13 residues. CDR1 and CDR2 from the germline V gene are SQVTM and ANQGSEA. In DNA form, the CDR3 reads TGCAGCGGCAGGCGGGATTTTTTTGAGACCCAGTACTTC. Translation: CSGRRDFFETQYF.

This clone has just a few counts. The same CDR3 also results from other DNA sequences found in this sample. The gene calls are TRBV4-1 and TRBJ2-7, with TRBD2 matching 9 bases. CDR1 and CDR2 from the germline V gene are MGHRA and YSYEKL. The junction had 7 bases not matched to a gene; V was cut back by 1 base and J by 3 bases. CDR3 length: 16 residues. In DNA form, the CDR3 reads TGCGCCAGCAGCCAAGGGGAGACTAGCGGCTTCTACGAGCAGTACTTC. Translation gives CASSQGETSGFYEQYF.

The chain carries TRBV10-2 and TRBJ2-7, with 9 bases lining up with TRBD2. Per germline, CDR1 WSHSY and CDR2 SAAADI. Losses at the gene ends were 3 bases for V and 4 bases for J; bases not matched to a gene: 10. This CDR3 has 16 amino acids. The CDR3 nucleotides are TGCGCCAGCAGTGAAAGTGGCGGGAGGGCCCTATACGAGCAGTACTTC. It yields the protein CASSESGGRALYEQYF.

V is TRBV11-3 and J is TRBJ2-1; D not certain. With 1 base removed from V and 2 bases from J, the gap between germline ends came to 12 bases. The CDR3 sequence is 16 residues long. Germline CDR1 reads SGHNT; CDR2 reads YENEEA. The CDR3 loop is CASSLGAASPYNEQFF. The CDR3 DNA reads TGTGCCAGCAGCTTAGGGGCTGCTTCTCCCTACAATGAGCAGTTCTTC. Full variable domain (rest looked up from reference TRBV11-3 and TRBJ2-1): EAGVVQSPRYKIIEKKQPVAFWCNPISGHNTLYWYLQNLGQGPELLIRYENEEAVDDSQLPKDRFSAERLKGVDSTLKIQPAELGDSAVYLCASSLGAASPYNEQFFGPGTRLTVL.

V gene TRBV5-6 combines with J gene TRBJ2-1; 7 nucleotides line up with TRBD2. The CDR3 is 14 residues long. After removal of 4 bases from V and 10 bases from J, the junction contained 11 bases not matched to a gene. Germline assignment: CDR1 SGHDT and CDR2 YYEEEE. The CDR3 coding sequence is TGTGCCAGCAGCCTGCCTCCCCCAGCGGGGGAGCAGTTCTTC. The encoded protein is CASSLPPPAGEQFF.

This clone was seen once. The chain employs TRBV4-1 and TRBJ2-1; D call uncertain. V gave up 0 bases and J gave up 5 bases, with 17 bases separating them. CDR1 is MGHRA and CDR2 is YSYEKL in the germline V gene. The length of the CDR3 is 17 residues. The CDR3 DNA follows: TGCGCCAGCAGCCAAGAAGTTAATTGGCAGGTTAACAATGAGCAGTTCTTC. It codes for CASSQEVNWQVNNEQFF.

The CDR3 protein is CASREGQGAQHIQYF. In DNA, the CDR3 is TGTGCCAGCAGGGAGGGACAGGGGGCACAACACATTCAGTACTTC. The chain links TRBV2 to TRBJ2-4, with 12 bases fitting TRBD1. The J segment lost 8 bases and the V segment lost 6 bases, leaving 8 bases of the junction unmatched. Per the germline V gene, CDR1 is SNHLY and CDR2 is FYNNEI. The CDR3 is 15 residues long.

In its sample, this clone was seen once. The J gene is TRBJ2-2, the V gene TRBV19; 8 bases are a match to TRBD2. Trimming removed 6 bases from V and 6 bases from J; junction bases left unmatched: 15. Germline lookup yields CDR1 LNHDA and CDR2 SQIVND (reference sequence). The CDR3 is 17 amino acids. CDR3 sequence (DNA): TGTGCCAGTAGCCCCTCGGGACTAGGATTTGAAGCCGGGGAGCTGTTTTTT. It is translated as CASSPSGLGFEAGELFF.

The rearrangement links TRBV4-1 to TRBJ2-3; D gene ambiguous. The V end lost 1 base, the J end lost 6 bases, and 8 bases lay between the germline ends. This CDR3 spans 13 amino acids. Germline CDR1 reads MGHRA; CDR2 reads YSYEKL. This chain's CDR3 is CASSQGAGDTQYF. The CDR3 DNA follows: TGCGCCAGCAGCCAAGGAGCCGGGGATACGCAGTATTTT.

Points on this clone: The same CDR3 arises from other DNA sequences in this sample as well. The genes are TRBV11-2 and TRBJ2-3, with TRBD2 matching over 9 bases. The J segment lost 3 bases and the V segment lost 5 bases, leaving 6 bases of the junction unmatched. The CDR3 has 15 residues. In germline, CDR1 is SGHAT, CDR2 FQNNGV. CDR3 in DNA: TGTGCCAGCAGCCCCTGGACTAGCGCGACAGATACGCAGTATTTT. This sequence encodes CASSPWTSATDTQYF.

The chain links TRBV27 to TRBJ1-1, with 7 nucleotides matching TRBD1. The CDR3 loop spans 14 amino acids. Germline V lookup: CDR1 MNHEY, CDR2 SMNVEV (reference sequence). With 3 bases clipped from V and 3 bases from J, the junction kept 4 bases outside the gene matches. The CDR3 loop is CASSFEGAHTEAFF. The CDR3 DNA is TGTGCCAGCAGTTTCGAGGGGGCGCACACTGAAGCTTTCTTT.

CDR3 in amino acids: CASSRGQGTVTGELFF. DNA for the CDR3: TGTGCCAGCAGTCGAGGACAGGGGACGGTGACCGGGGAGCTGTTTTTT. V and J are TRBV2 and TRBJ2-2, with TRBD1 identical over 9 bases. Per the germline V gene, CDR1 is SNHLY and CDR2 is FYNNEI. V dropped 5 bases and J dropped 5; count of bases not matched to a gene: 9. The CDR3 covers 16 residues.

This clone has more than one count but fewer than ten. The chain is built from TRBV27 and TRBJ2-1, with D tentatively TRBD2 (5 bases). CDR1 is MNHEY, CDR2 SMNVEV, per germline (reference sequence). The CDR3 sequence is 13 residues long. V gave up 0 bases and J gave up 13 bases, with 13 bases separating them. CDR3 bases: TGTGCCAGCAGTTTATCGGCTAGCTTGGATCAGTTCTTC. Translated, it gives CASSLSASLDQFF.

The chain uses TRBV2 and TRBJ2-3; D is undetermined. The CDR3 consists of 14 residues. Germline V CDR1 and CDR2: SNHLY, FYNNEI. Trimming left V 4 bases short and J 4 bases short, with 12 bases between. In nucleotides, the CDR3 is TGTGCCAGCAGTGTTACTACCACTGCAGATACGCAGTATTTT. Translation gives CASSVTTTADTQYF. Full variable domain (rest looked up from reference TRBV2 and TRBJ2-3): EPEVTQTPSHQVTQMGQEVILRCVPISNHLYFYWYRQILGQKVEFLVSFYNNEISEKSEIFDDQFSVERPDGSNFTLKIRSTKLEDSAMYFCASSVTTTADTQYFGPGTRLTVL.

The chain joins TRBV5-6 to TRBJ2-3, with TRBD1 identical over 9 bases. Germline assignment: CDR1 SGHDT and CDR2 YYEEEE. After removal of 2 bases from V and 4 bases from J, the junction contained 8 bases not matched to a gene. This CDR3 spans 16 amino acids. This CDR3 reads CASSLTGGARSDTQYF. For the CDR3, the DNA is TGTGCCAGCAGCTTAACAGGGGGCGCAAGGTCAGATACGCAGTATTTT.